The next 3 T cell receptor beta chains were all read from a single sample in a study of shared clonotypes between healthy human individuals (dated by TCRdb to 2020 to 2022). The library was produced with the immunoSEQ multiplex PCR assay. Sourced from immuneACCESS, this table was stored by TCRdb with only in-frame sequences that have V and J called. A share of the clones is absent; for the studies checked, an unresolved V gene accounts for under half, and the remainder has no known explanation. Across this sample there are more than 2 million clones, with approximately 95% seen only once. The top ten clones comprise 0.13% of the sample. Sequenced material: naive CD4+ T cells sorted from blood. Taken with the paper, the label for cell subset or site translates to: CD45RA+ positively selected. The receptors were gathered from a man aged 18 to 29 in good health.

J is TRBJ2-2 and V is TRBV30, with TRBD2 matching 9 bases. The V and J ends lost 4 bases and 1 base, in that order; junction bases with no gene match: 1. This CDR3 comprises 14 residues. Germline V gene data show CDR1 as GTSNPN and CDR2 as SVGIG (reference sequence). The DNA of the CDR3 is TGTGCCTGGACTAGCGGGAAGAACACCGGGGAGCTGTTTTTT. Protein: CAWTSGKNTGELFF.

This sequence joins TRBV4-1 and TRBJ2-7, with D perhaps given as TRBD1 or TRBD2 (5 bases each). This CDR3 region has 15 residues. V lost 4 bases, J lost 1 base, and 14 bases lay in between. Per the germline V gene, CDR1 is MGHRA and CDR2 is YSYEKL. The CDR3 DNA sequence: TGCGCCAGCAGCCCGGGACCGTCGACATCCTACGAGCAGTACTTC. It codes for CASSPGPSTSYEQYF.

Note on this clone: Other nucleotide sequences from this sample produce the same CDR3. The CDR3 spells CASSVQNTEAFF. In DNA form, the CDR3 reads TGCGCCAGCAGTGTACAAAACACTGAAGCTTTCTTT. The chain joins TRBV10-2 to TRBJ1-1, with D unresolved. The germline gives CDR1 WSHSY, CDR2 SAAADI. V lost 4 bases to trimming and J lost 2 bases, with 5 bases between them. There are 12 residues in the CDR3.